This T cell receptor beta chain was found in a study of blood T cell repertoires in COVID-19. Study summary: Italy, Spain and the United States were the sources of the convalescent and acute COVID-19 samples. From T cells, B-cell-depleted T cells, or PBMCs came the material, which was cDNA or gDNA.

This clone was seen a single time. In the original processing: Amplifying reference gene primers gave estimates of nucleated cell counts. Sequenced by immunoSEQ multiplex PCR; TCRdb stores in-frame clones only, minus some. That table furnishes V, J and clone size, whereas the DNA furnished D and trimming. The sample includes around 140,000 clones, about 80% of them seen just once. The junction had 6 bases not matched to a gene; V was cut back by 4 bases and J by 6 bases. CDR3 size: 14 residues. From germline, CDR1 is LGHDT and CDR2 YNNKEL (reference sequence). This TCR was sampled from a man between 65 and 80 years old who had recovered from COVID-19. Material: peripheral blood. This sequence joins TRBV3-1 (or the pseudogene TRBV3-2) and TRBJ2-7, with TRBD1 matching over 10 bases. DNA of the CDR3: TGTGCCAGCAGCCCCGGGACAGGGGTTTCCGAGCAGTACTTC. Its protein is CASSPGTGVSEQYF.